Included here is one T cell receptor (beta chain) sequence, with context. This sequence may be a read error, since a much larger clone differs from it by one base. Using a J-beta primer mix together with a sample-barcoded 5' primer, a second PCR was run for roughly 7 to 11 cycles. TCRdb passed the 5' RACE reads through MiXCR, listing each CDR3 protein once. The sample lists around 670,000 distinct CDR3 sequences; about 30% were seen once. This sample was included in a study of blood T cells in healthy people across ages. The length of the CDR3 is 13 residues. CDR1 is GTSNPN and CDR2 is SVGIG in the germline V gene (reference sequence).

The chain joins TRBV30 to TRBJ1-2; TRBD1 aligns across 10 bases. The TCR was taken from a woman of 80 years or more in good health. Sequencing input: blood. The CDR3 sequence is CTWSPDRGDGYTF. As DNA, the CDR3 is TGTACCTGGAGCCCGGACAGGGGGGATGGCTACACCTTC.